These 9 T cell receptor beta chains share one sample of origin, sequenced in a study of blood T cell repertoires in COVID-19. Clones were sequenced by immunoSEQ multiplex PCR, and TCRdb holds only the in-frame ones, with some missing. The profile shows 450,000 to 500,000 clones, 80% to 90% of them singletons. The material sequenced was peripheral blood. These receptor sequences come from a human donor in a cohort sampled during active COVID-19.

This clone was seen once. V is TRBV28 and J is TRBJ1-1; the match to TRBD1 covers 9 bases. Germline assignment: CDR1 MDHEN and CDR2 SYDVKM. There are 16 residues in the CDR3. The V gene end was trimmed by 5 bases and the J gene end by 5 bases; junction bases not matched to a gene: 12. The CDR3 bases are TGTGCCAGCAGTCCAACAGACAGGGGGGTGGGGACTGAAGCTTTCTTT. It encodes CASSPTDRGVGTEAFF.

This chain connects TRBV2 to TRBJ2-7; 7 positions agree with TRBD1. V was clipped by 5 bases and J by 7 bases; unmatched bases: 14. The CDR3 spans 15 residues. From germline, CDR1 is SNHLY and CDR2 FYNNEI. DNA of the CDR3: TGTGCCAGCAGTTCCTCGGGACAGATGCTATGGGAGCAGTACTTC. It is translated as CASSSSGQMLWEQYF. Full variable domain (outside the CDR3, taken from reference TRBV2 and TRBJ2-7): EPEVTQTPSHQVTQMGQEVILRCVPISNHLYFYWYRQILGQKVEFLVSFYNNEISEKSEIFDDQFSVERPDGSNFTLKIRSTKLEDSAMYFCASSSSGQMLWEQYFGPGTRLTVT.

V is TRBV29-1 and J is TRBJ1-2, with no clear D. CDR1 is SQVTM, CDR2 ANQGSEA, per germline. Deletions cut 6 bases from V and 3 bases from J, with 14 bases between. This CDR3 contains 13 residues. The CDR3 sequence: CSVGEAPDYGYTF. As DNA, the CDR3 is TGCAGCGTCGGAGAGGCGCCTGACTATGGCTACACCTTC.

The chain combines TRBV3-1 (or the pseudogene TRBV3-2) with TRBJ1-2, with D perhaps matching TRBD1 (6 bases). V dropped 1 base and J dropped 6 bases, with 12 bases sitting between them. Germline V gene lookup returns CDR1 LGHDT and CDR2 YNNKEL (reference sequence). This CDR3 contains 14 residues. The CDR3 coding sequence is TGTGCCAGCAGCCAAGTCGGGGGGGCCCATGGCTACACCTTC. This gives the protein CASSQVGGAHGYTF.

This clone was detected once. The CDR3 reads CASRRTGGPEAFF. CDR3 bases: TGTGCCAGTAGAAGGACAGGGGGGCCTGAAGCTTTCTTT. The gene calls are TRBV19 and TRBJ1-1, with TRBD1 matching 10 bases. Germline CDR1 reads LNHDA; CDR2 reads SQIVND (reference sequence). There are 13 residues in the CDR3. Trimming cost V 6 bases and J 6 bases; bases outside gene matches: 4.

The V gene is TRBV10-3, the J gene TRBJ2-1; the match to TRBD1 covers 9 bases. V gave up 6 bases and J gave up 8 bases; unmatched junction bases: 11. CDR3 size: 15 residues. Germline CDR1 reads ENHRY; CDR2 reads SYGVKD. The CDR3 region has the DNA TGTGCCATCAGCCTATCGGACAGGGGTTCCGATGAGCAGTTCTTC. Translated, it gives CAISLSDRGSDEQFF.

The CDR3 DNA reads TGCGCCAGTCAGCCGGGGGGACCAAACTCCTACGAGCAGTACTTC. This encodes CASQPGGPNSYEQYF. The chain is built from TRBV10-1 and TRBJ2-7, with 7 bases matching TRBD2. Germline V CDR1 and CDR2: WNHNN, SYGVQD (reference sequence). V shed 9 bases, J shed 0 bases, and the junction held 11 bases outside the gene matches. There are 15 residues in the CDR3.

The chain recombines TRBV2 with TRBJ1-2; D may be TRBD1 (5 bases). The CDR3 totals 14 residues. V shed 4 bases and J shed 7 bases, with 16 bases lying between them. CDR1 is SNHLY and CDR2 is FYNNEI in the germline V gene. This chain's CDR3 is CASSVTRGETGYTF. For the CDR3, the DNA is TGTGCCAGCAGTGTGACAAGGGGTGAGACTGGCTACACCTTC.

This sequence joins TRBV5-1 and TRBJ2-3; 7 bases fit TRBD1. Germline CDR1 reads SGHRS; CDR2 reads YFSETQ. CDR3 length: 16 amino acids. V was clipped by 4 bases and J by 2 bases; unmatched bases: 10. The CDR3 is CASSLRTGRSTDTQYF. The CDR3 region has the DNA TGCGCCAGCAGCCTAAGGACAGGTAGATCCACAGATACGCAGTATTTT. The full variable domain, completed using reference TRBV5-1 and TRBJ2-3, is KAGVTQTPRYLIKTRGQQVTLSCSPISGHRSVSWYQQTPGQGLQFLFEYFSETQRNKGNFPGRFSGRQFSNSRSEMNVSTLELGDSALYLCASSLRTGRSTDTQYFGPGTRLTVL.